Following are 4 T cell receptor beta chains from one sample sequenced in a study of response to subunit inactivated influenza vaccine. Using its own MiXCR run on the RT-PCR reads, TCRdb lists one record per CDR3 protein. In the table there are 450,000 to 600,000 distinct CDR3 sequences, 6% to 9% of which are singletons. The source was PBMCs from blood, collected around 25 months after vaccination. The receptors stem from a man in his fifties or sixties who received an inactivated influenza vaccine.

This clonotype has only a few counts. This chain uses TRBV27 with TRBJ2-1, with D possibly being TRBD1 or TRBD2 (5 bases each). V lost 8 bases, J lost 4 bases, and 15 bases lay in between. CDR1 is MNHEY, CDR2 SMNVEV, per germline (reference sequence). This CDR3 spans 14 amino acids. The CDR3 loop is CASCRTGLYNEQFF. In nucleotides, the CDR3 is TGTGCCAGCTGCCGTACGGGGCTTTACAATGAGCAGTTCTTC.

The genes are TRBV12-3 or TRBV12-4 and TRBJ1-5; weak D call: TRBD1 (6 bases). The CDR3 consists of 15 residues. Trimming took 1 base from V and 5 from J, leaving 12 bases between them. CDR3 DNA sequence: TGTGCCAGCAGTTTAGATTGGGACAAAGATCAGCCCCAGCATTTT. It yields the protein CASSLDWDKDQPQHF.

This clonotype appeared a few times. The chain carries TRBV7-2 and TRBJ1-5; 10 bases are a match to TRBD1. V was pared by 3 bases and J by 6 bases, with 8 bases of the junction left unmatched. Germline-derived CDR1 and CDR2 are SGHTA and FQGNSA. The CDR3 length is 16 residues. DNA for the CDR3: TGTGCCAGCAGCTTGGCCGGGACAGGGGTTAGTCAGCCCCAGCATTTT. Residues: CASSLAGTGVSQPQHF.

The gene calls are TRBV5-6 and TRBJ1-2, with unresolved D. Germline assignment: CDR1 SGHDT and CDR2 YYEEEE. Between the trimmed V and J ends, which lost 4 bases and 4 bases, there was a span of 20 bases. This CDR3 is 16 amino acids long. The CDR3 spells CASSPAVDPATYGYTF. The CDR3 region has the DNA TGTGCCAGCAGCCCCGCGGTGGACCCTGCGACCTATGGCTACACCTTC.